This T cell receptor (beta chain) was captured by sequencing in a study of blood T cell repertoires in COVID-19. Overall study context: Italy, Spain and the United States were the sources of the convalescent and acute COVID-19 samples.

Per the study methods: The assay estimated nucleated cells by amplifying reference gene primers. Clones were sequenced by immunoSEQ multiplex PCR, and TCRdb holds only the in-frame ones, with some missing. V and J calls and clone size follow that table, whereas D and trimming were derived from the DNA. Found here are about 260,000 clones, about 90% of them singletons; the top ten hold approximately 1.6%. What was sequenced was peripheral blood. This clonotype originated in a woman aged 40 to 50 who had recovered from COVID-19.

The CDR3 here is CASSYSVSVGYTF. The DNA for the CDR3 is TGTGCCAGCAGTTACTCGGTGTCAGTTGGCTACACCTTC. The chain combines TRBV6-6 with TRBJ1-2; no reliable D call. Germline V lookup: CDR1 MNHNY, CDR2 SVGAGI (reference sequence). The V gene lost 0 bases and the J gene lost 7 bases, with 9 bases spanning the gap. The CDR3 is 13 amino acids.